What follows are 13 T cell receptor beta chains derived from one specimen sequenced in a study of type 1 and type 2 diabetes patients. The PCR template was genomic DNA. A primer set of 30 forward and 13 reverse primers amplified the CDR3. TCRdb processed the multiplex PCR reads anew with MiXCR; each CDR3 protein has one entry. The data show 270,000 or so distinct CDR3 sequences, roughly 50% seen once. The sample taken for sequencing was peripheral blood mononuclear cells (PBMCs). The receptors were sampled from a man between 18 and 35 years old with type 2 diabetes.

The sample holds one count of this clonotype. CDR3 nucleotides: TGTGCCAGCAGTGACCTAAAGGCCCCCTACGAGCAGTACTTC. Translated: CASSDLKAPYEQYF. The chain joins TRBV2 to TRBJ2-7, with D uncertain. Germline lookup yields CDR1 SNHLY and CDR2 FYNNEI. The CDR3 runs to 14 residues. V dropped 3 bases and J dropped 2 bases, with 11 bases sitting between them.

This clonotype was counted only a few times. CDR3 bases: TGTGCCAGTACCGTAGCGGGGTGGGTGGATACGCAGTATTTT. Encoded protein: CASTVAGWVDTQYF. This chain links TRBV19 with TRBJ2-3; TRBD2 matches 8 bases. Per germline, CDR1 LNHDA and CDR2 SQIVND (reference sequence). This CDR3 has 14 amino acids. J was trimmed by 6 bases and V by 7 bases; bases with no gene match: 9.

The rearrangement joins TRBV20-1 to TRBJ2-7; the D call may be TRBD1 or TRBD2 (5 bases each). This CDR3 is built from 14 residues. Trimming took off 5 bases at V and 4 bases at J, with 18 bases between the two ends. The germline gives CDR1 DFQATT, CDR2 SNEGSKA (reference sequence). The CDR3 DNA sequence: TGCAGTGCTGAACCACCGGGACCCCAATACGAGCAGTACTTC. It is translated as CSAEPPGPQYEQYF.

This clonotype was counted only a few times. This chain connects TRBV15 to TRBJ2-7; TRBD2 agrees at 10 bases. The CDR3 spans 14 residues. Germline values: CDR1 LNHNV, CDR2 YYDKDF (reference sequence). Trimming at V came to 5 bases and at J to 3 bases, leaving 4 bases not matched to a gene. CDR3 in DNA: TGTGCCACCAGCGGTAAGCGGGGGGGCTACGAGCAGTACTTC. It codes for CATSGKRGGYEQYF.

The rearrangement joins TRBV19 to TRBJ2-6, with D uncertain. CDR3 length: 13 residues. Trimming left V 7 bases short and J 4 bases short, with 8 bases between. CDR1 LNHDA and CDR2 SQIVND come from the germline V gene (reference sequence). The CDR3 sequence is CASTQTGANVLTF. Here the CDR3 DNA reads TGTGCCAGTACGCAGACCGGGGCCAACGTCCTGACTTTC. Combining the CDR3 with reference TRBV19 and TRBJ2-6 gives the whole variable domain DGGITQSPKYLFRKEGQNVTLSCEQNLNHDAMYWYRQDPGQGLRLIYYSQIVNDFQKGDIAEGYSVSREKKESFPLTVTSAQKNPTAFYLCASTQTGANVLTFGAGSRLTVL.

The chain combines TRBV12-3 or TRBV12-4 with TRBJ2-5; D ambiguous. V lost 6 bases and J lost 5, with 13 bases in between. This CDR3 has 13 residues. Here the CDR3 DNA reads TGTGCCAGCAGCGGGTTCCCGGTCGAGACCCAGTACTTC. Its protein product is CASSGFPVETQYF.

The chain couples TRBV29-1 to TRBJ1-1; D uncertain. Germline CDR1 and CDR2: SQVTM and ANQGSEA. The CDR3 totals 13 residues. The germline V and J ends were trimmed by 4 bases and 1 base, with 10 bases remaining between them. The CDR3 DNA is TGCAGCGTTGTGGGCGGGGAGAACACTGAAGCTTTCTTT. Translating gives CSVVGGENTEAFF.

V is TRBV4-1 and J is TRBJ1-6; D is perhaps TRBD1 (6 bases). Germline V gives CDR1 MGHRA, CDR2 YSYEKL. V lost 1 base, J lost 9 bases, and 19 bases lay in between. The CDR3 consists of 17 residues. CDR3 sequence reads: CASSQGVTGFVSSPLHF. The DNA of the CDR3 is TGCGCCAGCAGCCAAGGGGTTACAGGGTTTGTTAGTTCACCCCTCCACTTT.

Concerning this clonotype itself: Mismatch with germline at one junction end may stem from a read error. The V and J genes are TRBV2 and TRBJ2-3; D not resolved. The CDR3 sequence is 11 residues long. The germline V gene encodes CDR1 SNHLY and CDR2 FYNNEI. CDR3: CAGSVPDTQYF. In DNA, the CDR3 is TGTGCCGGCAGTGTCCCAGATACGCAGTATTTT.

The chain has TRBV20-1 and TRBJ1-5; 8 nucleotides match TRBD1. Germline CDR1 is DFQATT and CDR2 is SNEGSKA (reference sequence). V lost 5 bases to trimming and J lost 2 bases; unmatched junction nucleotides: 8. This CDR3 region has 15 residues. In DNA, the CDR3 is TGCAGTGCTTACGAGGGACAGGCGGGCAATCAGCCCCAGCATTTT. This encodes CSAYEGQAGNQPQHF.

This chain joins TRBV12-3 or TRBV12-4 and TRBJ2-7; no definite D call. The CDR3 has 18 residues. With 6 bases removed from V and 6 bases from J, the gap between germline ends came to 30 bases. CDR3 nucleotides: TGTGCCAGCAGCCCCTCATTCGGGCCGGGTCCGACGATGGGCGAGCAGTACTTC. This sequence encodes CASSPSFGPGPTMGEQYF.

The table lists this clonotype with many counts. This chain's CDR3 is CASSLLGGTSTYEQYF. DNA for the CDR3: TGTGCCAGCAGCTTATTAGGCGGGACTTCGACCTACGAGCAGTACTTC. V usage is TRBV7-8 and J usage is TRBJ2-7, with a weak D call TRBD2 (6 bases). Trimming removed 2 bases from V and 2 bases from J, with 16 bases in between. There are 16 residues in the CDR3. Germline values: CDR1 SGHVS, CDR2 FQNEAQ.

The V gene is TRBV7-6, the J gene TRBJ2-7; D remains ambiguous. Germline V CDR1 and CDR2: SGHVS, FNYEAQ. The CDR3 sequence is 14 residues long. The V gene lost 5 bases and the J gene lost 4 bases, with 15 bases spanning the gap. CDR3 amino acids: CASSHQPTPYEQYF. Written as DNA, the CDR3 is TGTGCCAGCAGCCACCAACCCACCCCATACGAGCAGTACTTC.